These 17 T cell receptor beta chains were sequenced from one sample in a study of blood T cell repertoires in COVID-19. Profiled with immunoSEQ multiplex PCR; TCRdb holds only in-frame clones, not every one. Found here are around 190,000 clones, over 75% of them singletons; the top ten hold approximately 9.4%. Sequencing was carried out using PBMCs or T cells enriched from blood (not recorded which). The receptors shown here come from a woman aged 18-29 years who had recovered from COVID-19.

A note on this clone: Other nucleotide sequences from this sample produce the same CDR3. The CDR3 DNA follows: TGTGCCAGCAGCTTAGACAGAAATCAGCCCCAGCATTTT. Translated, it gives CASSLDRNQPQHF. The J gene is TRBJ1-5, the V gene TRBV7-2; D not certain. With 1 base removed from V and 4 bases from J, the gap between germline ends came to 5 bases. This CDR3 has 13 residues. Germline CDR1 SGHTA, CDR2 FQGNSA.

V usage is TRBV24-1 and J usage is TRBJ2-2; D unresolved. CDR1 and CDR2 from the germline V gene are KGHDR and SFDVKD. The CDR3 contains 13 residues. V lost 4 bases and J lost 5, with 7 bases in between. The DNA for the CDR3 is TGTGCCACCAGTGACTCTAGTACCGGGGAGCTGTTTTTT. Its protein is CATSDSSTGELFF.

The rearrangement uses TRBV20-1 and TRBJ2-5; 7 nucleotides align to TRBD2. The length of the CDR3 is 14 residues. V trimming: 3 bases; J trimming: 2 bases; junction bases outside the gene matches: 6. The germline V gene encodes CDR1 DFQATT and CDR2 SNEGSKA (reference sequence). CDR3: CSASRPGLQETQYF. The CDR3 nucleotides read TGCAGTGCTAGTAGGCCGGGACTACAAGAGACCCAGTACTTC.

The chain links TRBV2 to TRBJ1-5, with a possible D match to TRBD1 (6 bases). With 11 bases removed from V and 2 bases from J, the gap between germline ends came to 13 bases. CDR1 and CDR2 (germline): SNHLY, FYNNEI. CDR3 length: 13 residues. CDR3 coding DNA: TGTGCCGGCCGCAGGGGAGGCAATCAGCCCCAGCATTTT. Its translation is CAGRRGGNQPQHF.

V and J are TRBV5-6 and TRBJ1-4, with 7 bases matching TRBD1. V was clipped by 4 bases and J by 7 bases; unmatched bases: 7. Germline assignment: CDR1 SGHDT and CDR2 YYEEEE. This CDR3 has 14 amino acids. CDR3 region: CASSPGGRFEKLFF. The CDR3, as DNA: TGTGCCAGCAGCCCAGGGGGGAGGTTTGAAAAACTGTTTTTT.

The chain couples TRBV5-6 to TRBJ1-1, with TRBD1 matching over 7 bases. V was pared by 0 bases and J by 10 bases, with 9 bases of the junction left unmatched. Germline assignment: CDR1 SGHDT and CDR2 YYEEEE. The CDR3 consists of 14 residues. The CDR3 spells CASSLAFDRDRAFF. CDR3 in DNA: TGTGCCAGCAGCTTGGCCTTCGACAGGGATAGAGCTTTCTTT.

The chain carries TRBV13 and TRBJ1-4; TRBD1 aligns across 7 bases. The CDR3 loop spans 17 amino acids. Germline values: CDR1 PRHDT, CDR2 FYEKMQ (reference sequence). V dropped 1 base and J dropped 0; count of bases not matched to a gene: 5. The DNA for the CDR3 is TGTGCCAGCAGCTTAGAGGGGGCGACTGCAACTAATGAAAAACTGTTTTTT. This sequence encodes CASSLEGATATNEKLFF.

CDR3 residues: CASSLDPGQGGPGAFF. The CDR3 DNA sequence: TGTGCCAGCAGCTTAGATCCGGGACAGGGCGGGCCGGGAGCTTTCTTT. The chain combines TRBV7-9 with TRBJ1-1; 9 bases align to TRBD1. This CDR3 spans 16 amino acids. Trimming removed 1 base from V and 10 bases from J; junction bases left unmatched: 13. CDR1 SEHNR and CDR2 FQNEAQ come from the germline V gene (reference sequence).

V gene TRBV19 combines with J gene TRBJ2-2, with D tentatively TRBD2 (6 bases). Germline V gene data show CDR1 as LNHDA and CDR2 as SQIVND (reference sequence). CDR3 length: 16 amino acids. The V and J ends lost 7 bases and 1 base respectively, with 16 bases between them. Here the CDR3 DNA reads TGTGCCAGTAAGGAGGGGCCGACCGGGAACACCGGGGAGCTGTTTTTT. Translation gives CASKEGPTGNTGELFF.

The chain couples TRBV30 to TRBJ2-2, with TRBD2 matching 7 bases. Germline V lookup: CDR1 GTSNPN, CDR2 SVGIG (reference sequence). This CDR3 comprises 13 residues. V was pared by 4 bases and J by 5 bases, with 4 bases of the junction left unmatched. The CDR3 DNA sequence: TGTGCCTGGAAGCGGGAAGGAACCGGGGAGCTGTTTTTT. This translates into CAWKREGTGELFF.

Points on this clone: The junction departs from germline at one end; a sequencing error may be responsible. The V and J genes are TRBV5-4 and TRBJ1-1, with no clear D. Germline V CDR1 and CDR2: SGHNT, YYREEE (reference sequence). This CDR3 has 11 residues. DNA for the CDR3: TGTGCCAGCAGCTTGAACTCTGAAGCTTTCTTT. It translates to CASSLNSEAFF.

This chain connects TRBV30 to TRBJ1-4, with TRBD1 matching over 9 bases. This CDR3 has 16 residues. Germline values: CDR1 GTSNPN, CDR2 SVGIG (reference sequence). V lost 5 bases and J lost 8; bases outside the gene matches: 15. The DNA of the CDR3 is TGTGCCTGGGGGGACCCAAGGACAGGGGCGCGAGAAAAACTGTTTTTT. Protein sequence: CAWGDPRTGAREKLFF.

This chain joins TRBV11-2 and TRBJ2-5; D is perhaps TRBD2 (5 bases). Germline values: CDR1 SGHAT, CDR2 FQNNGV. The CDR3 covers 15 residues. V shed 0 bases and J shed 5 bases, with 13 bases lying between them. CDR3 amino acids: CASSLDVGVRETQYF. The DNA of the CDR3 is TGTGCCAGCAGCTTAGACGTCGGGGTCAGGGAGACCCAGTACTTC.

This clone was seen only once. The chain has TRBV10-3 and TRBJ1-3; D gene unclear. With 3 bases removed from V and 0 bases from J, the gap between germline ends came to 15 bases. CDR3 length: 17 residues. Germline CDR1 reads ENHRY; CDR2 reads SYGVKD. CDR3 residues: CAISDIGAEPSGNTIYF. The CDR3 DNA reads TGTGCCATCAGTGACATAGGCGCGGAACCCTCTGGAAACACCATATATTTT.

The chain recombines TRBV10-3 with TRBJ1-1; 8 positions match TRBD1. The germline gives CDR1 ENHRY, CDR2 SYGVKD. CDR3 length equals 14 residues. V was pared by 6 bases and J by 4 bases, with 7 bases of the junction left unmatched. CDR3 region: CAIRLQGVGTEAFF. Here the CDR3 DNA reads TGTGCCATCAGGCTACAGGGGGTGGGCACTGAAGCTTTCTTT.

The chain employs TRBV7-2 and TRBJ2-7, with 7 bases identical to TRBD2. The CDR3 extends over 14 amino acids. The trim removed 1 base at V and 2 bases at J, leaving 2 bases unmatched. Germline V gene data show CDR1 as SGHTA and CDR2 as FQGNSA. CDR3 nucleotides: TGTGCCAGCAGCTTAGATGGGGGGGCCTACGAGCAGTACTTC. Its protein is CASSLDGGAYEQYF. Full variable domain (rest looked up from reference TRBV7-2 and TRBJ2-7): GAGVSQSPSNKVTEKGKDVELRCDPISGHTALYWYRQSLGQGLEFLIYFQGNSAPDKSGLPSDRFSAERTGGSVSTLTIQRTQQEDSAVYLCASSLDGGAYEQYFGPGTRLTVT.

The chain employs TRBV2 and TRBJ1-6; D is perhaps TRBD1 (6 bases). CDR3 size: 13 residues. Germline V gives CDR1 SNHLY, CDR2 FYNNEI. The CDR3 nucleotides read TGTGCTTCTTCAACCCAGGGGAATTCACCCCTCCACTTT. Translated: CASSTQGNSPLHF.